This T cell receptor (beta chain) was found in a study of cytomegalovirus exposure and HLA in healthy donors. In nominal health when sampled, donors likely had unrecorded immune exposures nonetheless. V gave up 5 bases and J gave up 2 bases; unmatched junction bases: 4. Germline CDR1 and CDR2: MGHDK and SYGVNS. The length of the CDR3 is 14 residues. Vbeta (60) and Jbeta (13) primers were used in the PCR. Clones were sequenced by immunoSEQ multiplex PCR, and TCRdb holds only the in-frame ones, with some missing. The sample records roughly 150,000 clones, more than 65% being singletons. The chain is built from TRBV25-1 and TRBJ2-3; 7 bases line up with TRBD1. This receptor was identified in a man aged 18 to 29 in good health and CMV-seropositive. Sequencing used PBMCs. The CDR3 DNA reads as TGTGCCAGCAGTAAAGGGGGCTTCACAGATACGCAGTATTTT. Translation gives CASSKGGFTDTQYF.